This TCR beta chain appears in the sequencing data of a study of blood T cell repertoires in COVID-19. Study overall: T cells, B-cell-depleted T cells, or PBMCs supplied cDNA or gDNA.

Participants' reported clinical history set cohort assignment. Those designated as exposed participants met a COVID-19 case within 2 weeks before study entry. Original data processing: Using reference gene primer amplification, nucleated cell counts were estimated. Generated by immunoSEQ multiplex PCR, the TCRdb table keeps only in-frame clones and is missing some. V and J calls and clone size are copied from that table; D and trimming were computed from the DNA. There are some 190,000 clones in the sample; 70% to 80% occur only once, and approximately 15% lies in the top ten. This clone was picked up a small number of times. This CDR3 is 16 amino acids long. Losses at the gene ends were 5 bases for V and 1 base for J; bases not matched to a gene: 6. CDR1 and CDR2 (germline): SGHTA, FQGNSA.

Sequencing input: PBMCs or T cells enriched from blood (not recorded which). V usage is TRBV7-2 and J usage is TRBJ2-2; the match to TRBD2 covers 8 bases. The receptor was isolated from a man aged 55 to 70 who had been exposed to COVID-19. The CDR3 nucleotides are TGTGCCAGCAGCACTTGGACTAGCAGGAACACCGGGGAGCTGTTTTTT. It codes for CASSTWTSRNTGELFF.